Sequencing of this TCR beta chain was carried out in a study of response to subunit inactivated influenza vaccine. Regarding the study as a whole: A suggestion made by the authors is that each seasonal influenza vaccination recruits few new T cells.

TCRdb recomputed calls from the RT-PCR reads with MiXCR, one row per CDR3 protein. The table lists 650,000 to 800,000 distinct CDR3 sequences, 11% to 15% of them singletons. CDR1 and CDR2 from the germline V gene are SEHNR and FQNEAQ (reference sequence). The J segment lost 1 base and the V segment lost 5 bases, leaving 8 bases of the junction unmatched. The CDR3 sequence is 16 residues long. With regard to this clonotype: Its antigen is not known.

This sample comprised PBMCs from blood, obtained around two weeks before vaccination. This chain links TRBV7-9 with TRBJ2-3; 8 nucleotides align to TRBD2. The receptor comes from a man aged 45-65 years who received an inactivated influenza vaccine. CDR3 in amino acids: CASSDLAAGGTDTQYF. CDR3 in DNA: TGTGCCAGCAGCGACCTCGCAGCGGGAGGCACAGATACGCAGTATTTT. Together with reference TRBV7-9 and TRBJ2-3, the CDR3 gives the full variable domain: DTGVSQNPRHKITKRGQNVTFRCDPISEHNRLYWYRQTLGQGPEFLTYFQNEAQLEKSRLLSDRFSAERPKGSFSTLEIQRTEQGDSAMYLCASSDLAAGGTDTQYFGPGTRLTVL.